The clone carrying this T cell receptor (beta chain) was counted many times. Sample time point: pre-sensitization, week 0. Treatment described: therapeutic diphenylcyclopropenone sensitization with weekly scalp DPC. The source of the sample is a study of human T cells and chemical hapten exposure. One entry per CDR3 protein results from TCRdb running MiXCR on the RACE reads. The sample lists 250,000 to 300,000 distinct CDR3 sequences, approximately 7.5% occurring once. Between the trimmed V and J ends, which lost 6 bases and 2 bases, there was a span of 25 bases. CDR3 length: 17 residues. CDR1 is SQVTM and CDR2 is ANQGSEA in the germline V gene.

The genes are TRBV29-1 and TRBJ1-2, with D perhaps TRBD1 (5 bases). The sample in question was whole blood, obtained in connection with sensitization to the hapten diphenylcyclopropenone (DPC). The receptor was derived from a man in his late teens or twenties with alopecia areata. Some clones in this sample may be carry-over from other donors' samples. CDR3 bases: TGCAGCGTGGAGGGGTACAATAGAGGGGAGGAAAACTATGGCTACACCTTC. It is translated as CSVEGYNRGEENYGYTF.